Given below is one TCR beta chain in context. V dropped 5 bases and J dropped 6 bases, with 17 bases sitting between them. The germline V gene has CDR1 DFQATT and CDR2 SNEGSKA (reference sequence). The CDR3 is 13 residues long. TCRdb reanalysed the RT-PCR reads using MiXCR and keeps one entry per CDR3 protein. The table shows about 680,000 distinct CDR3 sequences, with 14% occurring only once. This sequence joins TRBV20-1 and TRBJ2-7; D possibly matches TRBD1 or TRBD2 (6 bases each). Material for sequencing was memory CD4+ T cells from blood. The source of this sequence is a female donor in good health, serving as a healthy control. The CDR3 protein is CSAHPRGDGEQYF. The CDR3 coding sequence is TGCAGTGCTCACCCGAGGGGGGATGGCGAGCAGTACTTC.